Here is one T cell receptor (beta chain) with its context. In the study's own analysis: Reference gene primer amplification yielded estimated nucleated cell counts. Method: immunoSEQ multiplex PCR; TCRdb's copy keeps in-frame clones and lacks some. V and J calls and clone size are given by that table; D and trimming were obtained from the DNA. The sample has 300,000 to 350,000 clones; about 83% are singletons. This sample was included in a study of blood T cell repertoires in COVID-19. Study-wide context: Specimens from acute and convalescent COVID-19 originated in the United States, Italy and Spain.

Trimming stripped 10 bases from V and 10 bases from J, with 17 bases between. This CDR3 spans 13 amino acids. This chain links TRBV12-3 or TRBV12-4 with TRBJ1-6; no firm D call. The TCR sequence derives from a man aged 30 to 39 with active or convalescent COVID-19. Sequenced input: peripheral blood. DNA of the CDR3: TGTGCCACCAGCCGAGGGTTCGGATCACCCCTCCACTTT. This translates into CATSRGFGSPLHF.